This TCR beta chain was retrieved from a study of cytomegalovirus exposure and HLA in healthy donors. Study-wide background: Sequencing of some 190 million T cells in an earlier analysis found 95 million to 120 million unique TCR beta sequences. Findings of the study overall: Reportedly, fewer N-insertions than the 666-donor mean appeared in an Asian-associated ancestry cluster in a later analysis. Reportedly, cytomegalovirus status was diagnosed with high sensitivity and specificity.

Healthy bone marrow donors made up the donors. J was trimmed by 3 bases and V by 1 base; bases with no gene match: 17. Germline assignment: CDR1 WNHNN and CDR2 SYGVQD (reference sequence). The CDR3 totals 20 residues. This clone showed up just a few times. Its antigen is undetermined. Researchers ran the PCR with 60 Vbeta and 13 Jbeta primers. Sequenced by immunoSEQ multiplex PCR; TCRdb stores in-frame clones only, minus some. The table includes just under 95,000 clones, 81% detected once. The chain recombines TRBV10-1 with TRBJ2-5, with TRBD2 identical over 10 bases. Sequenced: PBMCs. The sequence came from a girl aged 2-10 years in good health and CMV-seropositive. This chain's CDR3 is CASSELGPPKREGPEETQYF. CDR3 in DNA: TGCGCCAGCAGTGAGTTGGGCCCACCCAAGCGGGAGGGCCCTGAAGAGACCCAGTACTTC.